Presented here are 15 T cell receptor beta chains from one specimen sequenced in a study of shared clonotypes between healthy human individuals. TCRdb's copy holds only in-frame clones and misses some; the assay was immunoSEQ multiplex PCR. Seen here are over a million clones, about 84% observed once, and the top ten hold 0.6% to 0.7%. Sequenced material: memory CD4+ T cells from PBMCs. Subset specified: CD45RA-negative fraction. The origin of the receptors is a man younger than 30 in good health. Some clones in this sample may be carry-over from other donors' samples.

The DNA of the CDR3 is TGTGCCAGCAGTGGATGGGACAGTCAAGAGACCCAGTACTTC. It specifies CASSGWDSQETQYF. The J gene is TRBJ2-5, the V gene TRBV2; 7 bases match TRBD1. Germline V gene sequence: CDR1 SNHLY, CDR2 FYNNEI. This CDR3 has 14 residues. J gave up 2 bases and V 4 bases, and 4 bases lay outside the gene matches.

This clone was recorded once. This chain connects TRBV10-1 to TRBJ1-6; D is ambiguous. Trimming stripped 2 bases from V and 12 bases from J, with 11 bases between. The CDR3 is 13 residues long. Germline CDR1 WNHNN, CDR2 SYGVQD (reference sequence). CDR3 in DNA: TGCGCCAGCAGTGAGAACGTCGTAGAACCCCTCCACTTT. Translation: CASSENVVEPLHF.

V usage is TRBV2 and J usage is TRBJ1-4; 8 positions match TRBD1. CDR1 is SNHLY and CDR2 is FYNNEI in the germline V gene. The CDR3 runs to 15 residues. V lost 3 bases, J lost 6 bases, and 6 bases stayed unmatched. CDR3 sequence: CASSELETGDEKLFF. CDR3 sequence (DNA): TGTGCCAGCAGTGAGCTAGAGACAGGGGATGAAAAACTGTTTTTT.

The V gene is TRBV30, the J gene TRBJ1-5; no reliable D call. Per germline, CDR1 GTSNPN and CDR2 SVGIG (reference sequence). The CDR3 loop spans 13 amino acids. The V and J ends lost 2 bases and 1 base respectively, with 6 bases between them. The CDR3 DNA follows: TGTGCCTGGAGTAGGCAGAGCAATCAGCCCCAGCATTTT. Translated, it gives CAWSRQSNQPQHF.

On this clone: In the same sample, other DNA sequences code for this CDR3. As DNA, the CDR3 is TGTGCCAGCAGCTCTGGACAGGGTGGGGGGCAAGAGACCCAGTACTTC. Encoded protein: CASSSGQGGGQETQYF. The rearrangement joins TRBV5-4 to TRBJ2-5; 8 positions agree with TRBD1. The V and J ends lost 3 bases and 2 bases, in that order; junction bases with no gene match: 9. The V gene's germline CDR1 is SGHNT and CDR2 YYREEE (reference sequence). The CDR3 covers 16 residues.

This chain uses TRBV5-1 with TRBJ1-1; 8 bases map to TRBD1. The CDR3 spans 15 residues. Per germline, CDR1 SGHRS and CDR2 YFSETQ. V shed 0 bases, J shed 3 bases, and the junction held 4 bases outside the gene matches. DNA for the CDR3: TGCGCCAGCAGCTTGGTGGCAGGGGGCTACACTGAAGCTTTCTTT. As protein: CASSLVAGGYTEAFF. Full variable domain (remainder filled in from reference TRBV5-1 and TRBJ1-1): KAGVTQTPRYLIKTRGQQVTLSCSPISGHRSVSWYQQTPGQGLQFLFEYFSETQRNKGNFPGRFSGRQFSNSRSEMNVSTLELGDSALYLCASSLVAGGYTEAFFGQGTRLTVV.

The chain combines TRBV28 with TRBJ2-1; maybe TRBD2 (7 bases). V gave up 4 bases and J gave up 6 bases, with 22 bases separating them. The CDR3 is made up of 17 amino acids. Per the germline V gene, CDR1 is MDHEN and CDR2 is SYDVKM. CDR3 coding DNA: TGTGCCAGCAGTTCCTCGTGGGGAGGGGGAGGAACCAATGAGCAGTTCTTC. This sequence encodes CASSSSWGGGGTNEQFF.

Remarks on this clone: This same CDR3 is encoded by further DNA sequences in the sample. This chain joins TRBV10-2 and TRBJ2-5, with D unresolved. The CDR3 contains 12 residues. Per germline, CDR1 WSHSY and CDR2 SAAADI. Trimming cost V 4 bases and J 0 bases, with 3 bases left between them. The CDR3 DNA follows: TGCGCCAGCAGTGGAAACCAAGAGACCCAGTACTTC. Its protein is CASSGNQETQYF.

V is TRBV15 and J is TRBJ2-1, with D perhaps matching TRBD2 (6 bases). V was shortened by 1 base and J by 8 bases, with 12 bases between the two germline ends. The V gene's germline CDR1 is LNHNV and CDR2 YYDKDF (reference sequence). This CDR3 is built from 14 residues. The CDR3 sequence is CATSRVAGSYEQFF. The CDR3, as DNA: TGTGCCACCAGCAGAGTCGCCGGGAGCTATGAGCAGTTCTTC.

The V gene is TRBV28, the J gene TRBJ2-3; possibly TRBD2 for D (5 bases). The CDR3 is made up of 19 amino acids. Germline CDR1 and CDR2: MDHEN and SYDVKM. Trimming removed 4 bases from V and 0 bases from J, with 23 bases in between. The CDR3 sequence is CASSSVPGSSSSSTDTQYF. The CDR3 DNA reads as TGTGCCAGCAGTTCGGTCCCAGGCTCTAGCAGTTCTAGCACAGATACGCAGTATTTT.

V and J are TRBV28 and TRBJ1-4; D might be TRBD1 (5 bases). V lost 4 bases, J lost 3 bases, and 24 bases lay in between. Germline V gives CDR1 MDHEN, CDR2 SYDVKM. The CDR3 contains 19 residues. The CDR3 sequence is CASSSPGRRPGNPNEKLFF. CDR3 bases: TGTGCCAGCAGTTCACCCGGACGTAGACCAGGGAACCCTAATGAAAAACTGTTTTTT.

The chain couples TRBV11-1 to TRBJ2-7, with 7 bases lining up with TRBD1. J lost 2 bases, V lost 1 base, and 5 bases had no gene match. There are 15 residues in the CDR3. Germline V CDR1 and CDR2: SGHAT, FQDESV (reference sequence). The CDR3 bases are TGTGCCAGCAGCTTAGAAGAGGGACAGACCTACGAGCAGTACTTC. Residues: CASSLEEGQTYEQYF.

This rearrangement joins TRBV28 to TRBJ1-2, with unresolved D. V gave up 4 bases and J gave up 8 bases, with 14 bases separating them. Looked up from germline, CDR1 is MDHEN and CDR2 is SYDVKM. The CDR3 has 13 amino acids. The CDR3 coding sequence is TGTGCCAGCAGTTCCACGCTTCGGTGGGGCTACACCTTC. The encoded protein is CASSSTLRWGYTF.

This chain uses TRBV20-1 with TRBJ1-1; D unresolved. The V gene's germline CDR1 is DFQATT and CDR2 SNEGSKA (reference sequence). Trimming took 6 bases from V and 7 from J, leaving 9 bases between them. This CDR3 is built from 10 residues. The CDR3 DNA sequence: TGCAGTGCCAGACGATTTGAAGCTTTCTTT. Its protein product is CSARRFEAFF.

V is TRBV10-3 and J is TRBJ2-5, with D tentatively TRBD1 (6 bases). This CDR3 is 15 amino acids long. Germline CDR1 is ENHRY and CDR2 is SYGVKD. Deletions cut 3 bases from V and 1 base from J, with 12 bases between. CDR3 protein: CAISDGGRAQETQYF. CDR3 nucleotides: TGTGCCATCAGTGATGGGGGCAGGGCCCAAGAGACCCAGTACTTC.